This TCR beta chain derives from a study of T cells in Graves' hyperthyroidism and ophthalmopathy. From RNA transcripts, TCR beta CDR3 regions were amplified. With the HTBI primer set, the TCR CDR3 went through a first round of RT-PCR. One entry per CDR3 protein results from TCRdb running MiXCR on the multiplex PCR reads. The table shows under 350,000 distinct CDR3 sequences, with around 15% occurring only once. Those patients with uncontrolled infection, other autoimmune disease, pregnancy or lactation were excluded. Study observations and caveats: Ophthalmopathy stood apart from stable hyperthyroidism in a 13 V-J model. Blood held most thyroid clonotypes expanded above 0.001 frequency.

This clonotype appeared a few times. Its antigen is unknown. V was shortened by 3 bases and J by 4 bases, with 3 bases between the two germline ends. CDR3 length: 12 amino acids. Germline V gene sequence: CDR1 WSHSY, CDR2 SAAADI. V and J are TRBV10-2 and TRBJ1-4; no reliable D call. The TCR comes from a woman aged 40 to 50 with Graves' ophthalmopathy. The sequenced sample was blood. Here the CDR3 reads CASSEHNEKLFF. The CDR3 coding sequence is TGCGCCAGCAGTGAACATAATGAAAAACTGTTTTTT.